This T cell receptor beta chain originates from a study of blood T cell repertoires in COVID-19. TCRdb keeps only in-frame clones here, not all; method: immunoSEQ multiplex PCR. Of 270,000 or so clones in the sample, roughly nine tenths were seen once. The V gene end was trimmed by 3 bases and the J gene end by 4 bases; junction bases not matched to a gene: 13. The germline V gene has CDR1 SEHNR and CDR2 FQNEAQ (reference sequence). The CDR3 contains 18 residues. This receptor was obtained from a woman aged 25 to 39 with COVID-19, enrolled during active disease. Sequencing input: peripheral blood. The rearrangement links TRBV7-9 to TRBJ2-3; TRBD2 aligns across 10 bases. The CDR3 sequence is CASSLRVAGGLRADTQYF. In DNA, the CDR3 is TGTGCCAGCAGCTTGAGGGTAGCGGGGGGCCTTCGGGCAGATACGCAGTATTTT.